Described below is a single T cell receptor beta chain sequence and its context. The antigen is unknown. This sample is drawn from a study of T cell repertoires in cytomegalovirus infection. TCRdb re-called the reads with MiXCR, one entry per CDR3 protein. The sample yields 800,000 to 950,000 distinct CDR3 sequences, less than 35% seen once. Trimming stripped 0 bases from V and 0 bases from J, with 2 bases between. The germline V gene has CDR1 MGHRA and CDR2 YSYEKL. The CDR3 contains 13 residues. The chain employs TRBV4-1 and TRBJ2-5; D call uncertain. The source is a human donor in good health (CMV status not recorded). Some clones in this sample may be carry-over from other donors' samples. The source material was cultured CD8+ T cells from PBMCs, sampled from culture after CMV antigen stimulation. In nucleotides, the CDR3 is TGCGCCAGCAGCCAAGAACACCAAGAGACCCAGTACTTC. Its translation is CASSQEHQETQYF.